Below, 4 T cell receptor beta chains from the same sample are listed, as sequenced in a study of cytomegalovirus exposure and HLA in healthy donors. The PCR had 60 Vbeta and 13 Jbeta primers. The table came from immunoSEQ multiplex PCR; TCRdb's copy has only in-frame clones and leaves some out. The sample consists of under 150,000 clones, roughly 88% of them appearing once. The sequenced material came from PBMCs. The receptors shown here come from a boy between 5 and 17 years old in good health and CMV-seronegative.

The chain couples TRBV4-1 to TRBJ2-1; D gene uncertain. Germline V gene lookup returns CDR1 MGHRA and CDR2 YSYEKL. The CDR3 covers 13 residues. V lost 1 base and J lost 4, with 5 bases in between. The CDR3 spells CASSQGVYNEQFF. The CDR3 DNA follows: TGCGCCAGCAGCCAAGGCGTTTACAATGAGCAGTTCTTC.

The CDR3 is CASSVEGRQPQHF. In DNA form, the CDR3 reads TGTGCCAGTAGTGTTGAGGGCCGGCAGCCCCAGCATTTT. This rearrangement joins TRBV19 to TRBJ1-5; D is ambiguous. Germline values: CDR1 LNHDA, CDR2 SQIVND (reference sequence). V was cut by 5 bases and J by 7 bases, with 12 bases left in between. The CDR3 contains 13 residues.

The rearrangement links TRBV27 to TRBJ1-2, with D possibly TRBD1 on 5 matching bases. The CDR3 is made up of 14 amino acids. Trimming took 2 bases from V and 7 from J, leaving 14 bases between them. Germline CDR1 reads MNHEY; CDR2 reads SMNVEV (reference sequence). Here the CDR3 reads CASSLKGAPGGYTF. CDR3 nucleotide sequence: TGTGCCAGCAGTTTAAAAGGGGCCCCGGGTGGCTACACCTTC.

The chain employs TRBV4-3 and TRBJ2-5, with D maybe TRBD2 (6 bases). The CDR3 is 15 residues long. The V end was cut by 2 bases, the J end by 5 bases, with 15 bases between. CDR1 and CDR2 (germline): LGHNA, YSLEER. CDR3 in DNA: TGCGCCAGCAGCCAAACTCATAGCGGCCGGGAGACCCAGTACTTC. This gives the protein CASSQTHSGRETQYF.